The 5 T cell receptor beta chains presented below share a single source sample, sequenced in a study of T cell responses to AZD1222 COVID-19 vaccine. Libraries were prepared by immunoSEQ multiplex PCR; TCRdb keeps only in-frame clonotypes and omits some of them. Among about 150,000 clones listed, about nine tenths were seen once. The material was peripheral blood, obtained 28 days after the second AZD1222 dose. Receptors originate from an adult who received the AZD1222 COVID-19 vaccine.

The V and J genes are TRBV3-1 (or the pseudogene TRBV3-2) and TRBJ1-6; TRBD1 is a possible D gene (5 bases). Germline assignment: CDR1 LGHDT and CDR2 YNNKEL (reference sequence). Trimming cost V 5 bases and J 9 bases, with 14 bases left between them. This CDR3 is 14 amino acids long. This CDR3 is CASSYKTVLSPLHF. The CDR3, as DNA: TGTGCCAGCAGCTATAAGACAGTGCTTTCACCCCTCCACTTT.

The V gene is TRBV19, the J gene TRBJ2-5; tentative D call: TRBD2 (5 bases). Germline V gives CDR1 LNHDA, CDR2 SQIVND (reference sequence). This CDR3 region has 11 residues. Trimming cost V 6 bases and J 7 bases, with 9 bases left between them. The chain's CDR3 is CASREGGTQYF. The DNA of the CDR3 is TGTGCCAGTAGGGAAGGAGGGACCCAGTACTTC.

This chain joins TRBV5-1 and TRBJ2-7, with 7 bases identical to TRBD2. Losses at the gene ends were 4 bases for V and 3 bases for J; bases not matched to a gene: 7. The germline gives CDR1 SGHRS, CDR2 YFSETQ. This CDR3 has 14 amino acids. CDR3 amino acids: CASSTGTTSYEQYF. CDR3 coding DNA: TGCGCCAGCAGCACGGGGACTACGAGCTACGAGCAGTACTTC.

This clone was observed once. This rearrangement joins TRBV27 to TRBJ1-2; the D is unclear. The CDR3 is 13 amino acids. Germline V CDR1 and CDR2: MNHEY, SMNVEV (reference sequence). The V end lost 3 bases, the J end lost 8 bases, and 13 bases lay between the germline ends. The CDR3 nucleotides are TGTGCCAGCAGTTTCGGAAGATCGGGAGGCTACACCTTC. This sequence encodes CASSFGRSGGYTF.

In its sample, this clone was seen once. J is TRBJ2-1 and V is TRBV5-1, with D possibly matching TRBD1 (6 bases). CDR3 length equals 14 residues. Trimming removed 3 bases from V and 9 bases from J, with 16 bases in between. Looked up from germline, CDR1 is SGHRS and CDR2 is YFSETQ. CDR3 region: CASSSMYGQSEQFF. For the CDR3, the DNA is TGCGCCAGCAGCTCTATGTACGGACAGAGTGAGCAGTTCTTC.